The 27 T cell receptor beta chains below were found in one sample sequenced in a study of blood T cell repertoires in COVID-19. Produced via immunoSEQ multiplex PCR; TCRdb's table is partial and in-frame only. This sample has 80,000 to 100,000 clones; around three quarters occur once, and the top ten carry roughly 8.2%. The source material was peripheral blood. Receptors originate from a man aged 50 to 59 who had recovered from COVID-19.

The CDR3 is CASSPSSGRITDTQYF. The CDR3 DNA reads TGCGCCAGCAGCCCGTCTAGCGGGAGAATCACAGATACGCAGTATTTT. The chain combines TRBV4-1 with TRBJ2-3; the match to TRBD2 covers 10 bases. Germline loops: CDR1 MGHRA, CDR2 YSYEKL. Unmatched junction bases numbered 6, after V lost 4 bases and J lost 2 bases. The CDR3 sequence is 16 residues long.

This chain connects TRBV19 to TRBJ1-3; TRBD1 agrees at 7 bases. Germline CDR1 and CDR2: LNHDA and SQIVND (reference sequence). The CDR3 extends over 17 amino acids. V was pared by 6 bases and J by 0 bases, with 11 bases of the junction left unmatched. Here the CDR3 reads CASRPDRSSFSGNTIYF. In DNA form, the CDR3 reads TGTGCCAGTAGGCCGGACAGGTCTTCCTTCTCTGGAAACACCATATATTTT.

This clone was recorded only once. As DNA, the CDR3 is TGTGCCAGCAGTTTGAGTTGGACAGGCTACGAGCAGTACTTC. Protein: CASSLSWTGYEQYF. This sequence joins TRBV7-2 and TRBJ2-7; 7 bases align to TRBD1. Per germline, CDR1 SGHTA and CDR2 FQGNSA. With 6 bases clipped from V and 3 bases from J, the junction kept 8 bases outside the gene matches. This CDR3 spans 14 amino acids.

The chain carries TRBV5-3 and TRBJ2-1, with D tentatively TRBD1 (6 bases). TRBV5-3 is sorted into the ORF group, with uncertain function. This CDR3 is 17 amino acids long. The V and J ends lost 5 bases and 7 bases respectively, with 25 bases between them. The CDR3 is CARRPHQDRRQVNEQFF. As DNA, the CDR3 is TGTGCCAGAAGGCCCCACCAAGACAGGCGCCAAGTTAATGAGCAGTTCTTC.

The chain joins TRBV5-4 to TRBJ2-1; the match to TRBD1 covers 9 bases. Per the germline V gene, CDR1 is SGHNT and CDR2 is YYREEE (reference sequence). CDR3 length equals 16 residues. The J segment lost 4 bases and the V segment lost 2 bases, leaving 7 bases of the junction unmatched. CDR3 bases: TGTGCCAGCAGCTTTTTACAGGGGGCGATTTACAATGAGCAGTTCTTC. This sequence encodes CASSFLQGAIYNEQFF.

The chain uses TRBV5-1 and TRBJ1-2; D remains ambiguous. CDR3 size: 12 residues. The V gene lost 0 bases and the J gene lost 6 bases, with 6 bases spanning the gap. CDR1 and CDR2 (germline): SGHRS, YFSETQ. The CDR3 sequence is CASSLDFDGYTF. For the CDR3, the DNA is TGCGCCAGCAGCTTGGATTTCGATGGCTACACCTTC.

Many counts were recorded for this clone. The chain has TRBV19 and TRBJ2-7; TRBD1 matches at 10 bases. The V gene end was trimmed by 4 bases and the J gene end by 1 base; junction bases not matched to a gene: 4. The CDR3 loop spans 15 amino acids. The germline V gene encodes CDR1 LNHDA and CDR2 SQIVND (reference sequence). In DNA, the CDR3 is TGTGCCAGTAGTAGTTGGACAGGGGGATCCTACGAGCAGTACTTC. Amino acid sequence: CASSSWTGGSYEQYF.

V and J are TRBV2 and TRBJ2-7, with 7 positions matching TRBD1. Germline values: CDR1 SNHLY, CDR2 FYNNEI. The V gene end was trimmed by 8 bases and the J gene end by 3 bases; junction bases not matched to a gene: 10. The CDR3 totals 14 residues. CDR3 residues: CASAGTVTFYEQYF. The CDR3, as DNA: TGTGCCAGCGCCGGGACAGTCACGTTCTACGAGCAGTACTTC. Looking up the rest from reference TRBV2 and TRBJ2-7 gives the full variable domain: EPEVTQTPSHQVTQMGQEVILRCVPISNHLYFYWYRQILGQKVEFLVSFYNNEISEKSEIFDDQFSVERPDGSNFTLKIRSTKLEDSAMYFCASAGTVTFYEQYFGPGTRLTVT.

The chain joins TRBV18 to TRBJ2-7; 11 bases line up with TRBD2. CDR3 length equals 15 residues. Germline loops: CDR1 KGHSH, CDR2 LQKENI. V lost 3 bases, J lost 6 bases, and 7 bases stayed unmatched. The CDR3 DNA reads TGTGCCAGCTCACCGGAACTAGCGGGGGACACCGAGCAGTACTTC. It translates to CASSPELAGDTEQYF.

The gene calls are TRBV7-3 and TRBJ2-3; TRBD2 matches at 11 bases. V lost 1 base, J lost 4 bases, and 4 bases stayed unmatched. This CDR3 region has 16 residues. Germline CDR1 is SGHTA and CDR2 is FQGTGA. The CDR3 bases are TGTGCCAGCAGCTTAAGTAGCGGGGGGGCTTCAGATACGCAGTATTTT. This gives the protein CASSLSSGGASDTQYF.

The rearrangement links TRBV28 to TRBJ2-7; 7 bases are shared with TRBD2. V trimming: 7 bases; J trimming: 0 bases; junction bases outside the gene matches: 12. This CDR3 is built from 16 residues. Germline V gene sequence: CDR1 MDHEN, CDR2 SYDVKM. The DNA of the CDR3 is TGTGCCAGCAAATCCGAGGGGAGCGGGGACTCCTACGAGCAGTACTTC. As protein: CASKSEGSGDSYEQYF.

This rearrangement joins TRBV7-6 to TRBJ1-6; 8 bases fit TRBD1. The CDR3 totals 19 residues. V trimming: 1 base; J trimming: 0 bases; junction bases outside the gene matches: 8. From germline, CDR1 is SGHVS and CDR2 FNYEAQ. The CDR3 sequence: CASSLGPRQGSSYNSPLHF. The CDR3 region has the DNA TGTGCCAGCAGCTTAGGGCCTAGACAGGGGAGCTCCTATAATTCACCCCTCCACTTT.

This clone appeared once. V usage is TRBV28 and J usage is TRBJ2-7, with a tentative D call TRBD1 (6 bases). The CDR3 is 13 residues long. CDR1 MDHEN and CDR2 SYDVKM come from the germline V gene. Trimming cost V 6 bases and J 5 bases, with 14 bases left between them. The CDR3 is CASSRGWKNEQYF. CDR3 coding DNA: TGTGCCAGCAGCAGGGGATGGAAGAACGAGCAGTACTTC.

The genes are TRBV6-2 or TRBV6-3 and TRBJ2-3; D is uncertain. The V gene lost 5 bases and the J gene lost 7 bases, with 16 bases spanning the gap. This CDR3 spans 14 amino acids. Per germline, CDR1 MNHEY and CDR2 SVGEGT. CDR3 in amino acids: CASSDRMESHTQYF. The CDR3 nucleotides are TGTGCCAGCAGTGACCGGATGGAGTCCCATACGCAGTATTTT.

The chain uses TRBV21-1 and TRBJ1-2. TRBV21-1 is a pseudogene locus. The CDR3 covers 13 residues. CDR3: CASGGGGYYGYTF. DNA of the CDR3: TGTGCCTCCGGAGGTGGGGGGTACTATGGCTACACCTTC.

The chain joins TRBV18 to TRBJ2-3, with 8 bases that match TRBD1. The J segment lost 3 bases and the V segment lost 3 bases, leaving 5 bases of the junction unmatched. CDR1 is KGHSH, CDR2 LQKENI, per germline. The CDR3 extends over 15 amino acids. CDR3 in DNA: TGTGCCAGCTCACCTCAGGGGGCGACGACAGATACGCAGTATTTT. It specifies CASSPQGATTDTQYF.

This clone was recorded a few times. This rearrangement joins TRBV19 to TRBJ1-5, with a weak D call TRBD1 (6 bases). CDR3 length equals 16 residues. Trimming stripped 4 bases from V and 5 bases from J, with 18 bases between. The germline gives CDR1 LNHDA, CDR2 SQIVND (reference sequence). This chain's CDR3 is CASSKRTEQGHQPQHF. The CDR3 DNA reads TGTGCCAGTAGTAAGAGGACAGAGCAGGGGCATCAGCCCCAGCATTTT.

The table lists this clone with a few counts. As DNA, the CDR3 is TGTGCCAGCACGTGGGACAGGTCCTACGAGCAGTACTTC. This encodes CASTWDRSYEQYF. This chain links TRBV18 with TRBJ2-7, with TRBD1 identical over 8 bases. With 8 bases clipped from V and 1 base from J, the junction kept 4 bases outside the gene matches. This CDR3 contains 13 residues. Germline V gene lookup returns CDR1 KGHSH and CDR2 LQKENI.

The chain joins TRBV27 to TRBJ1-6; 11 bases are shared with TRBD1. J lost 6 bases, V lost 3 bases, and 1 base had no gene match. Germline values: CDR1 MNHEY, CDR2 SMNVEV (reference sequence). There are 15 residues in the CDR3. CDR3 in amino acids: CASSFGQGANSPLHF. The CDR3 nucleotides read TGTGCCAGCAGTTTCGGACAGGGGGCTAATTCACCCCTCCACTTT.

This clone showed up just once. This chain joins TRBV7-2 and TRBJ1-2; tentatively, D is TRBD1 (6 bases). This CDR3 contains 17 residues. Trimming took off 5 bases at V and 0 bases at J, with 19 bases between the two ends. Per the germline V gene, CDR1 is SGHTA and CDR2 is FQGNSA. The CDR3 DNA reads as TGTGCCAGCAGCCCAAGGACAGCCCACCACTCTAACTATGGCTACACCTTC. As protein: CASSPRTAHHSNYGYTF.

The chain has TRBV5-3 and TRBJ1-5; D is uncertain. TRBV5-3 is an ORF; its function is uncertain. The CDR3 contains 16 residues. Trimming stripped 4 bases from V and 2 bases from J, with 16 bases between. DNA for the CDR3: TGTGCCAGAAGCCAGATTGAGGGCTTTTGCAATCAGCCCCAGCATTTT. It translates to CARSQIEGFCNQPQHF.

This clone has a handful of counts. This rearrangement joins TRBV6-2 or TRBV6-3 to TRBJ1-1; 9 nucleotides agree with TRBD1. CDR1 and CDR2 from the germline V gene are MNHEY and SVGEGT. The J segment lost 5 bases and the V segment lost 5 bases, leaving 9 bases of the junction unmatched. This CDR3 spans 15 amino acids. In nucleotides, the CDR3 is TGTGCCAGCAGTGGACAGGGGCTAATTGGGACTGAAGCTTTCTTT. It yields the protein CASSGQGLIGTEAFF.

This chain links TRBV20-1 with TRBJ2-5; D is undetermined. Trimming removed 3 bases from V and 5 bases from J, with 7 bases in between. Germline V gene data show CDR1 as DFQATT and CDR2 as SNEGSKA (reference sequence). This CDR3 region has 11 residues. CDR3 region: CSASLGETQYF. Written as DNA, the CDR3 is TGCAGTGCTAGTCTCGGGGAGACCCAGTACTTC.

V gene TRBV5-3 combines with J gene TRBJ1-1, with 11 bases lining up with TRBD1. TRBV5-3 is annotated as an ORF whose role is uncertain. This CDR3 has 17 residues. V gave up 4 bases and J gave up 3 bases; unmatched junction bases: 11. CDR3 DNA: TGTGCCAGAAGCCTGGGACAGGGGGACGTTTCGGACACTGAAGCTTTCTTT. This gives the protein CARSLGQGDVSDTEAFF.

This chain connects TRBV5-6 to TRBJ1-1, with a tentative D call TRBD1 (6 bases). There are 17 residues in the CDR3. The V and J ends lost 0 bases and 5 bases respectively, with 20 bases between them. Germline assignment: CDR1 SGHDT and CDR2 YYEEEE. The CDR3 region has the DNA TGTGCCAGCAGCTTGGCCCTAACCCTGGGACATGAGACTGAAGCTTTCTTT. Its protein is CASSLALTLGHETEAFF.

The rearrangement uses TRBV27 and TRBJ2-1, with D uncertain. Germline V CDR1 and CDR2: MNHEY, SMNVEV (reference sequence). The CDR3 sequence is 15 residues long. With 2 bases removed from V and 9 bases from J, the gap between germline ends came to 17 bases. DNA for the CDR3: TGTGCCAGCAGTTTAAAACCACTTTCAGGTTTTGAGCAGTTCTTC. Protein: CASSLKPLSGFEQFF.

The chain couples TRBV5-8 to TRBJ1-2; D not resolved. Between the trimmed V and J ends, which lost 3 bases and 1 base, there was a span of 10 bases. The CDR3 consists of 14 residues. Germline V CDR1 and CDR2: SGHTS, YDEGEE. CDR3 DNA sequence: TGTGCCAGCAGCTCCCTGCTAAATAACTATGGCTACACCTTC. This gives the protein CASSSLLNNYGYTF.